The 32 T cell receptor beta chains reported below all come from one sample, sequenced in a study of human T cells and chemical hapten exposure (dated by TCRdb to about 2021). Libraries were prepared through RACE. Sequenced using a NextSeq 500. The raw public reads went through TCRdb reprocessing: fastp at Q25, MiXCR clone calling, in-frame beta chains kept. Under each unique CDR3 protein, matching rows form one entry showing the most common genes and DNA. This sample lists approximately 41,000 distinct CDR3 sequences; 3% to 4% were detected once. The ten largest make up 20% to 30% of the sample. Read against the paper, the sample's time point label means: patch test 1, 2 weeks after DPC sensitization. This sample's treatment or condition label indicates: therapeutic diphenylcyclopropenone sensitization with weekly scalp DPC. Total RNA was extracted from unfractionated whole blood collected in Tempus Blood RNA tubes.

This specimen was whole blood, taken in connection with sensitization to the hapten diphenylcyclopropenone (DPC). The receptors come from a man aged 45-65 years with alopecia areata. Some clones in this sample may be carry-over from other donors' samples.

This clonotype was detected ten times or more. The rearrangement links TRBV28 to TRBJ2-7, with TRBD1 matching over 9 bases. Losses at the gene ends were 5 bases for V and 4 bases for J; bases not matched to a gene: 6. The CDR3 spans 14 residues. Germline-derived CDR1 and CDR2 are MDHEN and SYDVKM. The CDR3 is CASSQFGTGYEQYF. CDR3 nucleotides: TGTGCCAGCAGTCAATTTGGGACAGGGTACGAGCAGTACTTC.

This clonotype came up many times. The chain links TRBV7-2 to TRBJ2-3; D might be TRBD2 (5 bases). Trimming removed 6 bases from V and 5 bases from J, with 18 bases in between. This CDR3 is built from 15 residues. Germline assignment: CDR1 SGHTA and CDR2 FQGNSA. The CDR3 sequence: CASRVNSGSQDTQYF. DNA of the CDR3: TGTGCCAGCAGGGTAAATTCGGGGTCCCAAGATACGCAGTATTTT.

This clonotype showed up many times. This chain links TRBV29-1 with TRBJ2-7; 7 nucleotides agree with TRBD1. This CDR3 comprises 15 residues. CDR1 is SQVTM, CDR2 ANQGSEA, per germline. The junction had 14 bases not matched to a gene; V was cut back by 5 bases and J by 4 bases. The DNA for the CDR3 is TGCAGCGTTAATTTTCCGGACAGGTCCGTTTACGAGCAGTACTTC. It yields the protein CSVNFPDRSVYEQYF.

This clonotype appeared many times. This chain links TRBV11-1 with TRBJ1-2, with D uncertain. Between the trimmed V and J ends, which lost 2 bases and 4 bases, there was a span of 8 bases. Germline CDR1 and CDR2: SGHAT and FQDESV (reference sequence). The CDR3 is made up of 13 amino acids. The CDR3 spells CASSLSSSYGYTF. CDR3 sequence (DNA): TGTGCCAGCAGCTTATCAAGTTCCTATGGCTACACCTTC.

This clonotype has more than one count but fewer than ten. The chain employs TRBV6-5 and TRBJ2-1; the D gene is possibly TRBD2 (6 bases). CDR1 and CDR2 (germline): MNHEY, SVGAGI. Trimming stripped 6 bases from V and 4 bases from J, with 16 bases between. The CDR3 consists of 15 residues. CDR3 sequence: CASSPQRATYNEQFF. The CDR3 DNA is TGTGCCAGCAGCCCTCAGCGGGCGACTTACAATGAGCAGTTCTTC.

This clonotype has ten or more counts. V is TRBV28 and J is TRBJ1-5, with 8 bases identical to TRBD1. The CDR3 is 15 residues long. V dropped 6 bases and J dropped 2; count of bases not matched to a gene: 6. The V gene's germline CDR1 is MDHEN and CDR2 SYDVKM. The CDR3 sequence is CASRRQGTGNQPQHF. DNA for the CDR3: TGTGCCAGCAGACGACAGGGGACGGGCAATCAGCCCCAGCATTTT.

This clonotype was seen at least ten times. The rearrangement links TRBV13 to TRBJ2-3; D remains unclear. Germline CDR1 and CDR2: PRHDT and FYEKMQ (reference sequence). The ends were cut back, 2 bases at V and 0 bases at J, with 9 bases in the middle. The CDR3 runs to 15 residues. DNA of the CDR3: TGTGCCAGCAGCTTACGGTTGACTAGCACAGATACGCAGTATTTT. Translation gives CASSLRLTSTDTQYF.

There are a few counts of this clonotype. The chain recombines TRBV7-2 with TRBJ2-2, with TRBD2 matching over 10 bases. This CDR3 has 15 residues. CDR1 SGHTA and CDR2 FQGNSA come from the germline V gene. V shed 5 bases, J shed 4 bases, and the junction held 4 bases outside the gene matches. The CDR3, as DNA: TGTGCCAGCAGCCCCAGACTAGCGGGCACCGGGGAGCTGTTTTTT. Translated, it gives CASSPRLAGTGELFF. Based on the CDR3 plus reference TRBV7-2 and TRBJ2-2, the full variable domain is GAGVSQSPSNKVTEKGKDVELRCDPISGHTALYWYRQSLGQGLEFLIYFQGNSAPDKSGLPSDRFSAERTGGSVSTLTIQRTQQEDSAVYLCASSPRLAGTGELFFGEGSRLTVL.

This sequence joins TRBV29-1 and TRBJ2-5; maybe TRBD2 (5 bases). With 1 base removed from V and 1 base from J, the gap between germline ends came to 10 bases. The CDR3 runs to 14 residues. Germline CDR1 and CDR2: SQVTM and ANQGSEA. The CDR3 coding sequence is TGCAGCGTTGAAGCGGTTCTAGCCCAAGAGACCCAGTACTTC. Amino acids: CSVEAVLAQETQYF.

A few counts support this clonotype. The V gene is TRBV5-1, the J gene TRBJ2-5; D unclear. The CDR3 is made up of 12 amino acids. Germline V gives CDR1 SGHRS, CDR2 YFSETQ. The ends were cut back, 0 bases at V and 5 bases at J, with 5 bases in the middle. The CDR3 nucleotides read TGCGCCAGCAGCTTGGCCGTCGAGACCCAGTACTTC. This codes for CASSLAVETQYF.

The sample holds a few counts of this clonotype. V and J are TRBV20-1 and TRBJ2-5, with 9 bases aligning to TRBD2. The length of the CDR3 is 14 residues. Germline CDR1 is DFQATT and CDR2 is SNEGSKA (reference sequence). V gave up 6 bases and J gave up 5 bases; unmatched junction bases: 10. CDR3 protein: CSAPAGGRRETQYF. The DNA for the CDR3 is TGCAGTGCGCCCGCGGGAGGGCGACGGGAGACCCAGTACTTC.

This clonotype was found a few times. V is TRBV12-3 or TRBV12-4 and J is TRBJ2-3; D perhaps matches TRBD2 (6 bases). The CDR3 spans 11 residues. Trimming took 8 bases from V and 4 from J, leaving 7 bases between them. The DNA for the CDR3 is TGTGCCAGCGGGAGGTCAGATACGCAGTATTTT. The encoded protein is CASGRSDTQYF.

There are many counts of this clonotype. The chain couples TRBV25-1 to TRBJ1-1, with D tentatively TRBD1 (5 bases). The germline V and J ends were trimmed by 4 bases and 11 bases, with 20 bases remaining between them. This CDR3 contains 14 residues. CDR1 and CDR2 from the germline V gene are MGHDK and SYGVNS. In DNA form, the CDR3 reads TGTGCCAGCAGTGCCCTTGGGACGCGGCTGGGCGCTTTCTTT. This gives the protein CASSALGTRLGAFF. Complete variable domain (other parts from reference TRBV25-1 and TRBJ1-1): EADIYQTPRYLVIGTGKKITLECSQTMGHDKMYWYQQDPGMELHLIHYSYGVNSTEKGDLSSESTVSRIRTEHFPLTLESARPSHTSQYLCASSALGTRLGAFFGQGTRLTVV.

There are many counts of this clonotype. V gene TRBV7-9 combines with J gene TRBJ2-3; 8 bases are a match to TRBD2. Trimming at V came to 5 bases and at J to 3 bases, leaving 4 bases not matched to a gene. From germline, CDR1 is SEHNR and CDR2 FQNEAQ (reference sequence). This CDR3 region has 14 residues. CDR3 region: CASSPGTSTDTQYF. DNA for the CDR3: TGTGCCAGCAGCCCGGGGACTAGTACAGATACGCAGTATTTT.

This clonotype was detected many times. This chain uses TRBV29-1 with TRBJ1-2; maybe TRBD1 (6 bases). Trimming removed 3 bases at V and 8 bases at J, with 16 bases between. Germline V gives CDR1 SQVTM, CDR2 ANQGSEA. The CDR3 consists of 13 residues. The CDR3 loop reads CSVDLLGGRGYTF. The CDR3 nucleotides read TGCAGCGTTGATCTTTTGGGGGGGCGCGGCTACACCTTC.

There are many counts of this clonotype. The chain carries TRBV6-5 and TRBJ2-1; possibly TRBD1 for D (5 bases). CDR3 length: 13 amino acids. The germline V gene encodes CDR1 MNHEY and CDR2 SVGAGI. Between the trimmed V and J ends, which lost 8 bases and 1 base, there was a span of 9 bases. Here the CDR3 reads CASHRNSYNEQFF. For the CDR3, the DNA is TGTGCCAGCCACAGGAATTCCTACAATGAGCAGTTCTTC.

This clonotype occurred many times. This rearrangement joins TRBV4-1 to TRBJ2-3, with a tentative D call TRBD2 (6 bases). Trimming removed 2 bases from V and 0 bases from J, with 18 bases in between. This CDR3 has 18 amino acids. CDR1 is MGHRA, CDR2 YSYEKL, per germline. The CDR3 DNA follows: TGCGCCAGCAGCCAAAAAATTCGGGAGAGTAGGAGCACAGATACGCAGTATTTT. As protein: CASSQKIRESRSTDTQYF.

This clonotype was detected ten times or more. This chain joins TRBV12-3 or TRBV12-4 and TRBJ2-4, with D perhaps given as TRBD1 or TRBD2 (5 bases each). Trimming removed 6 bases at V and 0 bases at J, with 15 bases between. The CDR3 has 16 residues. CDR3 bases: TGTGCCAGCAGCCCGGGACGGAGACTAGCCAAAAACATTCAGTACTTC. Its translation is CASSPGRRLAKNIQYF.

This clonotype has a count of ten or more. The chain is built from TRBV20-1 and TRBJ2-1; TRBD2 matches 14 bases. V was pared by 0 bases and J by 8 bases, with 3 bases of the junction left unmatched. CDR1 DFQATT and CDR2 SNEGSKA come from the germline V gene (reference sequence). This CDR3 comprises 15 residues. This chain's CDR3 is CSARDSTSGRDEQFF. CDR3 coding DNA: TGCAGTGCTAGAGACTCGACTAGCGGGAGGGATGAGCAGTTCTTC.

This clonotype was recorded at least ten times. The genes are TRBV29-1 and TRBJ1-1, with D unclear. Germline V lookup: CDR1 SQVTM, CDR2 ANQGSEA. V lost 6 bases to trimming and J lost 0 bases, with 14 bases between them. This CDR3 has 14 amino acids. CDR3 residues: CSVTGRHLNTEAFF. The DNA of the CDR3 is TGCAGCGTCACCGGCCGGCATTTGAACACTGAAGCTTTCTTT. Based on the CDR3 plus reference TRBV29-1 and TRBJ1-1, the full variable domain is SAVISQKPSRDICQRGTSLTIQCQVDSQVTMMFWYRQQPGQSLTLIATANQGSEATYESGFVIDKFPISRPNLTFSTLTVSNMSPEDSSIYLCSVTGRHLNTEAFFGQGTRLTVV.

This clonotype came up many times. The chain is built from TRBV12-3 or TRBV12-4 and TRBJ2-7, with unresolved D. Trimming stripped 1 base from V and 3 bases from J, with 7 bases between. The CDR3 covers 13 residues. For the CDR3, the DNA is TGTGCCAGCAGTTTAGGTGCAGACTACGAGCAGTACTTC. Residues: CASSLGADYEQYF.

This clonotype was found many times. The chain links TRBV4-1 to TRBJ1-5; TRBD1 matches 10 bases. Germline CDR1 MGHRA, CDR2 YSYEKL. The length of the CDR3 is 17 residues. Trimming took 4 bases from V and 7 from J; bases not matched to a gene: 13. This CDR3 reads CASSPTHGRDRGQPQHF. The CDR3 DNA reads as TGCGCCAGCAGCCCTACACACGGTAGGGACAGGGGCCAGCCCCAGCATTTT.

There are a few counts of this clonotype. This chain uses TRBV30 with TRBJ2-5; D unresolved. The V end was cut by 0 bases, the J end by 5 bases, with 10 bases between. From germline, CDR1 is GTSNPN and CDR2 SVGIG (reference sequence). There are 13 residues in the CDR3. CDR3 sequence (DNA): TGTGCCTGGAGTGTACGAGGTGGGGAGACCCAGTACTTC. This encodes CAWSVRGGETQYF.

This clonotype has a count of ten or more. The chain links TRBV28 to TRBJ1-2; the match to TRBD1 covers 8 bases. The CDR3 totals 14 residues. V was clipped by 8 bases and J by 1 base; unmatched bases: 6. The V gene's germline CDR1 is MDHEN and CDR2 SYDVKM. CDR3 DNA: TGTGCCAGCGCGAAGACAGGGGTTAACTATGGCTACACCTTC. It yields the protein CASAKTGVNYGYTF.

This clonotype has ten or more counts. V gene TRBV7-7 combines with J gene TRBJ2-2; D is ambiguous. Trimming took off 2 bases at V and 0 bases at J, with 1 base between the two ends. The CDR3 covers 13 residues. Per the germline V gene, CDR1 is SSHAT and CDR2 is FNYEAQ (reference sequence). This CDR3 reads CASSLPNTGELFF. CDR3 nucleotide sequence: TGTGCCAGCAGCTTACCGAACACCGGGGAGCTGTTTTTT.

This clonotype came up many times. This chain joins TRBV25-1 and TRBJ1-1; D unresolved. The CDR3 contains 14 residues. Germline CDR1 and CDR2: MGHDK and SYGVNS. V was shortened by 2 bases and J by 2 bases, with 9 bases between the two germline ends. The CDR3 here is CASSEVWTNTEAFF. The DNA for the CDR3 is TGTGCCAGCAGTGAAGTATGGACCAACACTGAAGCTTTCTTT. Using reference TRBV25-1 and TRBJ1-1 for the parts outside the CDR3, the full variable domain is EADIYQTPRYLVIGTGKKITLECSQTMGHDKMYWYQQDPGMELHLIHYSYGVNSTEKGDLSSESTVSRIRTEHFPLTLESARPSHTSQYLCASSEVWTNTEAFFGQGTRLTVV.

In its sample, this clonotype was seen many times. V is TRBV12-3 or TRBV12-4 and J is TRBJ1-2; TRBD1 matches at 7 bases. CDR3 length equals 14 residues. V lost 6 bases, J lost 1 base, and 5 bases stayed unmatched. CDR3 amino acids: CASSLQGGNYGYTF. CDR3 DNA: TGTGCCAGCAGCCTGCAGGGGGGTAACTATGGCTACACCTTC.

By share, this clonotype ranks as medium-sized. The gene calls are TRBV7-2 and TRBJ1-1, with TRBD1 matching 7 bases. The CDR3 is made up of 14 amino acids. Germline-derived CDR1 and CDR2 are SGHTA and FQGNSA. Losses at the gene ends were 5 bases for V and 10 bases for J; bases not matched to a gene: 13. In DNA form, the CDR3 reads TGTGCCAGCAGCAACGACAGGGCCAAACAGAGAGCTTTCTTT. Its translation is CASSNDRAKQRAFF.

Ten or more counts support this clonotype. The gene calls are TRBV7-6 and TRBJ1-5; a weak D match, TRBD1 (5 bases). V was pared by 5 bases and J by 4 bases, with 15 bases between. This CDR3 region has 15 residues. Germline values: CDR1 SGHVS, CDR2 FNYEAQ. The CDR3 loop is CASSTGTTGNQPQHF. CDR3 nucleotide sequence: TGTGCCAGCAGCACCGGGACGACGGGAAATCAGCCCCAGCATTTT.

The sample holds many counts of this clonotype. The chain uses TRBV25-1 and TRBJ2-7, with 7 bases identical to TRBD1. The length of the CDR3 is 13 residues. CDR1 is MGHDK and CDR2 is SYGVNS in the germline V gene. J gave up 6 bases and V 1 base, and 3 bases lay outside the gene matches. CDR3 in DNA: TGTGCCAGCAGTGAATTCGCAGGGGGCGAGCAGTACTTC. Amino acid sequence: CASSEFAGGEQYF.

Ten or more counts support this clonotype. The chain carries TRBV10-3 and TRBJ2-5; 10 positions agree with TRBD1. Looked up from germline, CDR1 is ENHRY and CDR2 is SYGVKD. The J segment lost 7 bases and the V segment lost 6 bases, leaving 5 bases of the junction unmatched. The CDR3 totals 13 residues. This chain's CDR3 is CAIRTGGEGTQYF. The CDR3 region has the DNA TGTGCCATCAGGACAGGGGGCGAAGGGACCCAGTACTTC.

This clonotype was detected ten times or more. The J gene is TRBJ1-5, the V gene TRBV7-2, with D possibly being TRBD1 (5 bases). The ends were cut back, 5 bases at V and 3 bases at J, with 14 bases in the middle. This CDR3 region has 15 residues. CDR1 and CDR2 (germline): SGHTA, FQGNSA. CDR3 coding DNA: TGTGCCAGCAGCCCTCAATCGGGGACCAATCAGCCCCAGCATTTT. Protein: CASSPQSGTNQPQHF.